The clone carrying this TCR beta chain was seen a handful of times. The antigen remains unidentified. These data are taken from a study of T-cell memory formation after mild COVID-19. Amplification by 5'RACE using constant-segment primers produced TCR alpha and TCR beta cDNA libraries that carried sample barcodes and UMIs. Using its own MiXCR run on the 5' RACE reads, TCRdb lists one record per CDR3 protein. The data contain around 470,000 distinct CDR3 sequences, about 20% of them singletons. Study-level findings and limits: Confirmation of SARS-CoV-2 specificity was lacking for second-wave clones peaking day 37. Mostly located in CM and EM were contracting CD4+ clones, with contracting CD8+ clones located in EMRA. Clones contracting over day 15 to 85 were CD4/CD8 balanced, with later expanders leaning CD4+.

The CDR3 contains 14 residues. V lost 2 bases and J lost 1; bases outside the gene matches: 3. Germline CDR1 is SGHRS and CDR2 is YFSETQ. This receptor was identified in an adult woman who had mild COVID-19 (a few samples of this study predate the infection). Cell type and time point are not known. The sample taken for sequencing was PBMCs or a T cell subset sorted from them (not recorded which). The chain has TRBV5-1 and TRBJ2-7, with 7 nucleotides matching TRBD2. The chain's CDR3 is CASSFTGGSYEQYF. The CDR3 DNA reads TGCGCCAGCAGCTTCACGGGAGGATCCTACGAGCAGTACTTC.